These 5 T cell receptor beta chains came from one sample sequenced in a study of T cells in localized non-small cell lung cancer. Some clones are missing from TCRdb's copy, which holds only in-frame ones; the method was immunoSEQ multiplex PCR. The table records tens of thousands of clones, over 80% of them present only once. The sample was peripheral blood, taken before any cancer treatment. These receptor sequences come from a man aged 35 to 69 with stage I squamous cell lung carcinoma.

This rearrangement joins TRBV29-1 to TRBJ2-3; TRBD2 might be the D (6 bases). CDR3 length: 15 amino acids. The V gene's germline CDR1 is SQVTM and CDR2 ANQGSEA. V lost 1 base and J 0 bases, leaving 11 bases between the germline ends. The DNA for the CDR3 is TGCAGCGTTGAAGGGATCGGGGGAAGCACAGATACGCAGTATTTT. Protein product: CSVEGIGGSTDTQYF.

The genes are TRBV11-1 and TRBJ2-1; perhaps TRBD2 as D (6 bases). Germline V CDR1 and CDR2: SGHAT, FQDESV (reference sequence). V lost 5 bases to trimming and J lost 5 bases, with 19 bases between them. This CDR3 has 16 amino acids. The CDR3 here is CASSPRLGGRNNEQFF. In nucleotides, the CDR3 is TGTGCCAGCAGCCCTCGCTTGGGGGGAAGAAACAATGAGCAGTTCTTC. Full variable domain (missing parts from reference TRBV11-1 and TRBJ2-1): EAEVAQSPRYKITEKSQAVAFWCDPISGHATLYWYRQILGQGPELLVQFQDESVVDDSQLPKDRFSAERLKGVDSTLKIQPAELGDSAMYLCASSPRLGGRNNEQFFGPGTRLTVL.

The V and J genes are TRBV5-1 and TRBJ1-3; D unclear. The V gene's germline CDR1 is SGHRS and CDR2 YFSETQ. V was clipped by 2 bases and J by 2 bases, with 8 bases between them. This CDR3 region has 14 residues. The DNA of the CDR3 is TGCGCCAGCAGCTTCGGTGGAGCTGGAAACACCATATATTTT. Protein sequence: CASSFGGAGNTIYF.

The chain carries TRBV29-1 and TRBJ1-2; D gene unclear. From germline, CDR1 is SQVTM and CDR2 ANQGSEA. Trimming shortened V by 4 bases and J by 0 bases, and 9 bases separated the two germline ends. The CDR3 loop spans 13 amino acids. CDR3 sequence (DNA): TGCAGCGTTGGGAAGGATCCTAACTATGGCTACACCTTC. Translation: CSVGKDPNYGYTF. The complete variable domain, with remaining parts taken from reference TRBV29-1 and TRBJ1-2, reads SAVISQKPSRDICQRGTSLTIQCQVDSQVTMMFWYRQQPGQSLTLIATANQGSEATYESGFVIDKFPISRPNLTFSTLTVSNMSPEDSSIYLCSVGKDPNYGYTFGSGTRLTVV.

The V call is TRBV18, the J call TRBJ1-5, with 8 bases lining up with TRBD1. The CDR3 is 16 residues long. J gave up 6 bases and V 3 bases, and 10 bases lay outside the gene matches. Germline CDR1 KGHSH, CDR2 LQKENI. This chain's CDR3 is CASSPTGTGSGQPQHF. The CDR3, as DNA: TGTGCCAGCTCACCGACCGGGACAGGTTCGGGTCAGCCCCAGCATTTT.